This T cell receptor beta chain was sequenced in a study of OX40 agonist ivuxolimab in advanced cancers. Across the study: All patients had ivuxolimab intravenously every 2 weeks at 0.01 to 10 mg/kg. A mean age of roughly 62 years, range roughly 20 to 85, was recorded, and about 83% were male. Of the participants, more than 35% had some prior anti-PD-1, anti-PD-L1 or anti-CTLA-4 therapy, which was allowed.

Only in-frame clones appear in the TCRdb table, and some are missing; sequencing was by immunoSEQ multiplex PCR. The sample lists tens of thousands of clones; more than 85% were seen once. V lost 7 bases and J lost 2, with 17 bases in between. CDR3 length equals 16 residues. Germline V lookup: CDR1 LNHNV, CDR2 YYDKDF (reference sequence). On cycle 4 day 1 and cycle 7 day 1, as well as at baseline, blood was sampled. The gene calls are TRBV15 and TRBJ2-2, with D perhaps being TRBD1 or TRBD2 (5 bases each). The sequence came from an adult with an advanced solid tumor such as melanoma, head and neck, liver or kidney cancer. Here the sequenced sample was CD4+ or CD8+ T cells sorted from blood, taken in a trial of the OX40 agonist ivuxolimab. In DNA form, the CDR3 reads TGTGCCACCATGGGGGAACGTACAGGAAACACCGGGGAGCTGTTTTTT. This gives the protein CATMGERTGNTGELFF.